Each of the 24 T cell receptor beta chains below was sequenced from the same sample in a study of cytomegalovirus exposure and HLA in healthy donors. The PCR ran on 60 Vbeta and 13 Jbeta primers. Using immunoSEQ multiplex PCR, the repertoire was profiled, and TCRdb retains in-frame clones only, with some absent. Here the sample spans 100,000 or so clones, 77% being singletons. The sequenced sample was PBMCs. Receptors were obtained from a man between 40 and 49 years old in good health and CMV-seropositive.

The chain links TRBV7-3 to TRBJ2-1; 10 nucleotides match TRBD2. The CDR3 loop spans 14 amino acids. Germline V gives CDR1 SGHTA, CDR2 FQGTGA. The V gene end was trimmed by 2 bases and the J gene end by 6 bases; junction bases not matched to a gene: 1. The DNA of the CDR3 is TGTGCCAGCAGCTTAGTAGCGGGGGGCAATGAGCAGTTCTTC. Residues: CASSLVAGGNEQFF.

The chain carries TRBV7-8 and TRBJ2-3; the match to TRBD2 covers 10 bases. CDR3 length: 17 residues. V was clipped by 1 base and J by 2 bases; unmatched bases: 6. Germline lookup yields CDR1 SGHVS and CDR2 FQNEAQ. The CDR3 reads CASSLDISGGITDTQYF. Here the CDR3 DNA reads TGTGCCAGCAGCTTAGATATTAGCGGGGGGATCACAGATACGCAGTATTTT. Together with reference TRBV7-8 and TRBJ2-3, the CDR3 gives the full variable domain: GAGVSQSPRYKVAKRGQDVALRCDPISGHVSLFWYQQALGQGPEFLTYFQNEAQLDKSGLPSDRFFAERPEGSVSTLKIQRTQQEDSAVYLCASSLDISGGITDTQYFGPGTRLTVL.

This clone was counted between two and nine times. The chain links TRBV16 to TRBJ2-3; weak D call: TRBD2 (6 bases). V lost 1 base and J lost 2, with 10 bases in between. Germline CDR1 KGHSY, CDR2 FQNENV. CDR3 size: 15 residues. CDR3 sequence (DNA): TGTGCCAGCAGCCAATTACGGGGGAACACAGATACGCAGTATTTT. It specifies CASSQLRGNTDTQYF.

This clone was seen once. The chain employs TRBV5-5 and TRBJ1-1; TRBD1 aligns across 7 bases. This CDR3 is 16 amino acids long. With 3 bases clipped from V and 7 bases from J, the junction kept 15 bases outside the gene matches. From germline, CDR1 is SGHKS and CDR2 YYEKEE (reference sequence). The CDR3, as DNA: TGTGCCAGCAGCTACGAGAAGGGGGCCCCCGCGGTTGAAGCTTTCTTT. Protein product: CASSYEKGAPAVEAFF.

CDR3 region: CAWSPYALRGGAQHF. As DNA, the CDR3 is TGTGCCTGGAGTCCATACGCCCTCCGGGGGGGGGCCCAGCATTTT. The chain uses TRBV30 and TRBJ1-5; D might be TRBD1 (5 bases). Trimming removed 2 bases at V and 11 bases at J, with 22 bases between. The CDR3 is 15 amino acids. CDR1 is GTSNPN, CDR2 SVGIG, per germline (reference sequence).

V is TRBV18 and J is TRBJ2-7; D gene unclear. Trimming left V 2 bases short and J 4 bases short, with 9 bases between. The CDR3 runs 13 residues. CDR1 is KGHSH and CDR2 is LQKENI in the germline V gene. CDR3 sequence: CASSPVDGYEQYF. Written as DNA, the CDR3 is TGTGCCAGCTCACCAGTCGACGGGTACGAGCAGTACTTC.

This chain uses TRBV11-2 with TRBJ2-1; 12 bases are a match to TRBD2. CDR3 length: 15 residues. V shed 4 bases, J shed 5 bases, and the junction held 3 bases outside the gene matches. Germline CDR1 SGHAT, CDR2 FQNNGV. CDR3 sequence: CASSYLAGGNNEQFF. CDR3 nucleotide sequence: TGTGCCAGCAGCTATCTAGCGGGGGGGAACAATGAGCAGTTCTTC. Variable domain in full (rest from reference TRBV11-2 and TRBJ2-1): EAGVAQSPRYKIIEKRQSVAFWCNPISGHATLYWYQQILGQGPKLLIQFQNNGVVDDSQLPKDRFSAERLKGVDSTLKIQPAKLEDSAVYLCASSYLAGGNNEQFFGPGTRLTVL.

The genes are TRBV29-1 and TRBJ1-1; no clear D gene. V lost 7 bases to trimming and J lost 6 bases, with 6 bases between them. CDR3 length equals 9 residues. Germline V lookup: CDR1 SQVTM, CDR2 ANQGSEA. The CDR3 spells CSAPPEAFF. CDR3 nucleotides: TGCAGCGCCCCTCCTGAAGCTTTCTTT.

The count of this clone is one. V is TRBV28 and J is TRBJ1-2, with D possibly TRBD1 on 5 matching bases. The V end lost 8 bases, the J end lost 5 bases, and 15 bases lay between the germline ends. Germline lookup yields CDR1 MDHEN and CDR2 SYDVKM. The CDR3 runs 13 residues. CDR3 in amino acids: CASLGEGLYGYTF. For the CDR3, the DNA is TGTGCCAGCCTGGGGGAGGGGTTGTATGGCTACACCTTC.

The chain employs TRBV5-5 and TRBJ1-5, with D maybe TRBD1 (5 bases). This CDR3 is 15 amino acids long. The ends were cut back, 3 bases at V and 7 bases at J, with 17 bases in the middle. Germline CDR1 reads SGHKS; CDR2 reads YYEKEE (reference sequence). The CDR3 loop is CASSSQQGHGQPQHF. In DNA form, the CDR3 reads TGTGCCAGCAGCTCGCAGCAGGGTCACGGACAGCCCCAGCATTTT. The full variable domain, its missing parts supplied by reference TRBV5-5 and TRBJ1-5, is DAGVTQSPTHLIKTRGQQVTLRCSPISGHKSVSWYQQVLGQGPQFIFQYYEKEERGRGNFPDRFSARQFPNYSSELNVNALLLGDSALYLCASSSQQGHGQPQHFGDGTRLSIL.

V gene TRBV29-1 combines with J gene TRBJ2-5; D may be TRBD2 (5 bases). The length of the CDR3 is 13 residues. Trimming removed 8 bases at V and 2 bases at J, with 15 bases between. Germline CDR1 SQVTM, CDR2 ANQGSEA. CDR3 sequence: CSFRGRAQETQYF. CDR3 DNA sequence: TGCAGCTTCCGTGGGAGAGCTCAAGAGACCCAGTACTTC.

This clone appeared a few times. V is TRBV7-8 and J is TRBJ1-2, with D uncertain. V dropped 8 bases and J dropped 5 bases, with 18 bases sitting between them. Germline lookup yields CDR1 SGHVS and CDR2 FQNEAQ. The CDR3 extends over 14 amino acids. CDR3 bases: TGTGCCAGCCACAGCGCGGGGAGGGATTATGGCTACACCTTC. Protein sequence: CASHSAGRDYGYTF.

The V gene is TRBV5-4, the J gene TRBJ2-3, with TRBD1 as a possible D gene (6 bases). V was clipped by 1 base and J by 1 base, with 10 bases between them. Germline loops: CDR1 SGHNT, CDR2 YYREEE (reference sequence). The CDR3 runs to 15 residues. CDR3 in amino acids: CASSLLDSGTDTQYF. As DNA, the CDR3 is TGTGCCAGCAGCTTGTTGGACAGCGGCACAGATACGCAGTATTTT.

The CDR3 nucleotides read TGTGCCAGCAGCTTCTCCAGGGGCAATTCACCCCTCCACTTT. It yields the protein CASSFSRGNSPLHF. The rearrangement joins TRBV7-2 to TRBJ1-6, with D possibly matching TRBD1 (6 bases). V dropped 3 bases and J dropped 7 bases, with 10 bases sitting between them. CDR1 SGHTA and CDR2 FQGNSA come from the germline V gene. The CDR3 totals 14 residues.

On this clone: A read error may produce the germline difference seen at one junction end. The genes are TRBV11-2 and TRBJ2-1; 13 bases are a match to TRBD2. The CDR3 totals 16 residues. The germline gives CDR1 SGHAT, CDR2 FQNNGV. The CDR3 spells CASSSRTSGGYNGQFF. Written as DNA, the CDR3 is TGTGCCAGCAGCTCCAGGACTAGCGGGGGCTACAATGGGCAGTTCTTC.

The CDR3 spells CASSSSWTSGGYNEQFF. The CDR3 bases are TGTGCCAGCAGCTCCAGTTGGACTAGCGGGGGGTACAATGAGCAGTTCTTC. This chain joins TRBV28 and TRBJ2-1, with 14 bases identical to TRBD2. V lost 6 bases and J lost 4; bases outside the gene matches: 8. CDR3 length: 17 residues. Germline CDR1 MDHEN, CDR2 SYDVKM.

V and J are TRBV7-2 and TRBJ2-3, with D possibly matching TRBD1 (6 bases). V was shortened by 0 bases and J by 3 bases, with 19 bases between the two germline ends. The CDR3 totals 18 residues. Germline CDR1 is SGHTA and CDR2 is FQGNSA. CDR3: CASSLAGRGGQKTDTQYF. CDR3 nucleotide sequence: TGTGCCAGCAGCTTAGCGGGCAGGGGCGGACAAAAAACAGATACGCAGTATTTT. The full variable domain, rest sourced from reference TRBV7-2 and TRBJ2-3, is GAGVSQSPSNKVTEKGKDVELRCDPISGHTALYWYRQSLGQGLEFLIYFQGNSAPDKSGLPSDRFSAERTGGSVSTLTIQRTQQEDSAVYLCASSLAGRGGQKTDTQYFGPGTRLTVL.

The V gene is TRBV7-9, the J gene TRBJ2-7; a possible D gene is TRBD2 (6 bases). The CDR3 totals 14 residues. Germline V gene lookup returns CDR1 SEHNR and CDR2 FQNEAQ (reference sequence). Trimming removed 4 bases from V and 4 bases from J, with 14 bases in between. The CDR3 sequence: CASSSAGPLYEQYF. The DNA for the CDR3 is TGTGCCAGCAGCTCCGCGGGACCGTTGTACGAGCAGTACTTC.

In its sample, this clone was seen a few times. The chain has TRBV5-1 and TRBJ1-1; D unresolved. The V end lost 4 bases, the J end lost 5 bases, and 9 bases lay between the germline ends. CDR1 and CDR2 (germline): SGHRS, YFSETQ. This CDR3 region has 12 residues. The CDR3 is CASSRGGTEAFF. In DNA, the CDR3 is TGCGCCAGCAGCCGGGGAGGTACTGAAGCTTTCTTT.

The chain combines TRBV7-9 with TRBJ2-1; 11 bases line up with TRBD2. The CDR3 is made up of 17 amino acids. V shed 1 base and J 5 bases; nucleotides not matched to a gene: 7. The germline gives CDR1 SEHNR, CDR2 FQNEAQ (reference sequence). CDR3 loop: CASSLEILAGEHNEQFF. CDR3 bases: TGTGCCAGCAGCTTAGAAATACTAGCGGGGGAGCACAATGAGCAGTTCTTC.

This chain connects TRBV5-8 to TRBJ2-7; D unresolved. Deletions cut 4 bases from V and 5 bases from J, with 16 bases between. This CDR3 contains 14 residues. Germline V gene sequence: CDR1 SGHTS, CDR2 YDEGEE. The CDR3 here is CASSRTNIFDEQYF. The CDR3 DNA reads TGTGCCAGCAGCCGAACTAATATTTTCGACGAGCAGTACTTC.

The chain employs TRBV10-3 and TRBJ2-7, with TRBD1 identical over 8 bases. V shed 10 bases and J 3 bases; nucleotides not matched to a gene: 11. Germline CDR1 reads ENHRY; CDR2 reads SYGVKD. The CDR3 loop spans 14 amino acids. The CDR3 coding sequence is TGTGCCAGCAGCCGGACAGGGCAGTTCTACGAGCAGTACTTC. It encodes CASSRTGQFYEQYF.

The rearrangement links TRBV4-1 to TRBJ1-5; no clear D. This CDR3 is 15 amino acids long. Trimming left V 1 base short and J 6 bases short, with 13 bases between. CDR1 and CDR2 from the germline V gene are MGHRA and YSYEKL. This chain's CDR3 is CASSQVEGSSQPQHF. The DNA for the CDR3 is TGCGCCAGCAGCCAAGTGGAGGGAAGTAGTCAGCCCCAGCATTTT.

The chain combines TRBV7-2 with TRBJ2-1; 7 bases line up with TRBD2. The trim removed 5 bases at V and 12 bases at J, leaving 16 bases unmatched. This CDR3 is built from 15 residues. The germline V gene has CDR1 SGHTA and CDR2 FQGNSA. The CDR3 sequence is CASSLLTGGTSVQFF. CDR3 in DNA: TGTGCCAGCAGCCTTCTCACGGGGGGTACATCTGTGCAGTTCTTC.